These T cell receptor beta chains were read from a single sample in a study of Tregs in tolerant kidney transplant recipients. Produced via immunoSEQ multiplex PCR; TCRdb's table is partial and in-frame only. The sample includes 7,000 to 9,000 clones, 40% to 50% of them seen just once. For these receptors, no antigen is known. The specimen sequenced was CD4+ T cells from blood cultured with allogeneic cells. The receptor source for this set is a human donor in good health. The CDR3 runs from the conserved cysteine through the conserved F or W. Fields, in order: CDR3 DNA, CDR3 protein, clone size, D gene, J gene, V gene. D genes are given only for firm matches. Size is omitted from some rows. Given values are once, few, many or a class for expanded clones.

TGTGCCAGCAGCTTAGGAGGGGGCGGGCAGTTCTTC	CASSLGGGGQFF	-	TRBD1	TRBJ2-1	TRBV11-2
TGTGCCAGTACCCCCGGACAGGGGAGGGAAAAACTGTTTTTT	CASTPGQGREKLFF	-	TRBD1	TRBJ1-4	TRBV19
TGTGCCAGCAGCCAAGCGACAGGTCCCTACGAGCAGTACTTC	CASSQATGPYEQYF	-	-	TRBJ2-7	TRBV14
TGTGCCAGCAGCTCCAAGCGACTAGCGACCTACAATGAGCAGTTCTTC	CASSSKRLATYNEQFF	few	TRBD2	TRBJ2-1	TRBV5-4
TGTGCCAGCAGTCTTCCGGGCGAAAAACTGTTTTTT	CASSLPGEKLFF	-	-	TRBJ1-4	TRBV5-5
TGTGCCAGTAGTATAGAGGGCCTTACAGCAGGTACGCAGTATTTT	CASSIEGLTAGTQYF	few	-	TRBJ2-3	TRBV19
TGTGCCAGCAGCTTGGTAGGCAGGTCAAGGTGGCAGTACTTC	CASSLVGRSRWQYF	few	-	TRBJ2-7	TRBV5-4
TGCGCCAGCAGGCACTACAATGAGCAGTTCTTC	CASRHYNEQFF	-	-	TRBJ2-1	TRBV4-1
TGTGCCAGCAGCGCTAGCGGGGGGGTTACAGATACGCAGTATTTT	CASSASGGVTDTQYF	-	-	TRBJ2-3	TRBV21-1
TGTGCCAGCTCACCATCCGGAGAGTCTTATGGCTACACCTTC	CASSPSGESYGYTF	-	-	TRBJ1-2	TRBV18
TGTGCCAGCAGCCGGACGGGAGTAAATGGCTACACCTTC	CASSRTGVNGYTF	few	-	TRBJ1-2	TRBV6-5
TGTGCCAGCAGTGAAGAACCCAGATCCTACGAGCAGTACTTC	CASSEEPRSYEQYF	-	-	TRBJ2-7	TRBV6-1
TGTGCCAGCAGCTTGAGGGAGACCCAGTACTTC	CASSLRETQYF	-	-	TRBJ2-5	TRBV11-2
TGTGCCAGCAGCTGGGATAGCGGCTTGTTCAATACCGGGGAGCTGTTTTTT	CASSWDSGLFNTGELFF	few	-	TRBJ2-2	TRBV11-3
TGTGCCAGCTCACCACATGTGATCCCCAACTATGGCTACACCTTC	CASSPHVIPNYGYTF	-	-	TRBJ1-2	TRBV18
TGTGCCAGCTCACCCGGGACAGCTACCTCTGGAAACACCATATATTTT	CASSPGTATSGNTIYF	few	TRBD1	TRBJ1-3	TRBV18
TGCGCCAGCAGTGGCGGAGTTAGTAACAGTTTTTCCACTGAAGCTTTCTTT	CASSGGVSNSFSTEAFF	medium-sized	-	TRBJ1-1	TRBV10-1
TGTGCCAGCAGCTTAGTGGGGAACACTGAAGCTTTCTTT	CASSLVGNTEAFF	once	-	TRBJ1-1	TRBV7-3
TGTGCCAGCAGTTACTCCAGGAACACTGAAGCTTTCTTT	CASSYSRNTEAFF	-	-	TRBJ1-1	TRBV6-5
TGCGCCAGCAGCTTGGGGGGCTCCACAGATACGCAGTATTTT	CASSLGGSTDTQYF	few	-	TRBJ2-3	TRBV5-1
TGTGCCAGCGGGAGGAAAGAGACCCAGTACTTC	CASGRKETQYF	few	-	TRBJ2-5	TRBV6-6
TGCGCCAGCAGCCAAGATCGTGTCGGCGTGTGGGCGAATACCTACAATGAGCAGTTCTTC	CASSQDRVGVWANTYNEQFF	-	-	TRBJ2-1	TRBV4-3
TGTGCCAGCAGCCCACCAGGTACTAACTATGGCTACACCTTC	CASSPPGTNYGYTF	once	-	TRBJ1-2	TRBV5-6
TGTGCCAGTAGTATAATAAGGGAAGGCGGGGAGACCCAGTACTTC	CASSIIREGGETQYF	-	-	TRBJ2-5	TRBV19
TGTGCCAGCAGCTACCAAACAGGGGTGGCAGATACGCAGTATTTT	CASSYQTGVADTQYF	few	TRBD1	TRBJ2-3	TRBV11-3
TGTGCCAGCACCCTACTGGGGTCCGGGGAGCTGTTTTTT	CASTLLGSGELFF	-	-	TRBJ2-2	TRBV7-8